The entry below describes one TCR beta chain. The data originate from a study of cytomegalovirus exposure and HLA in healthy donors. A multiplex PCR was run with 60 Vbeta primers and 13 Jbeta primers. The data were produced by immunoSEQ multiplex PCR, yet TCRdb's version contains in-frame clones alone and is incomplete. In the table there are under 150,000 clones, 75% to 90% of which are singletons. Germline CDR1 reads SGHTA; CDR2 reads FQGNSA. The V end was cut by 6 bases, the J end by 1 base, with 15 bases between. There are 15 residues in the CDR3. The clonotype originates from a woman in her thirties or forties in good health and CMV-seronegative. The source material was PBMCs. V usage is TRBV7-2 and J usage is TRBJ1-2; TRBD1 might be the D (6 bases). This CDR3 reads CASRGGGRVNYGYTF. As DNA, the CDR3 is TGTGCCAGCAGAGGGGGTGGGAGGGTTAACTATGGCTACACCTTC.